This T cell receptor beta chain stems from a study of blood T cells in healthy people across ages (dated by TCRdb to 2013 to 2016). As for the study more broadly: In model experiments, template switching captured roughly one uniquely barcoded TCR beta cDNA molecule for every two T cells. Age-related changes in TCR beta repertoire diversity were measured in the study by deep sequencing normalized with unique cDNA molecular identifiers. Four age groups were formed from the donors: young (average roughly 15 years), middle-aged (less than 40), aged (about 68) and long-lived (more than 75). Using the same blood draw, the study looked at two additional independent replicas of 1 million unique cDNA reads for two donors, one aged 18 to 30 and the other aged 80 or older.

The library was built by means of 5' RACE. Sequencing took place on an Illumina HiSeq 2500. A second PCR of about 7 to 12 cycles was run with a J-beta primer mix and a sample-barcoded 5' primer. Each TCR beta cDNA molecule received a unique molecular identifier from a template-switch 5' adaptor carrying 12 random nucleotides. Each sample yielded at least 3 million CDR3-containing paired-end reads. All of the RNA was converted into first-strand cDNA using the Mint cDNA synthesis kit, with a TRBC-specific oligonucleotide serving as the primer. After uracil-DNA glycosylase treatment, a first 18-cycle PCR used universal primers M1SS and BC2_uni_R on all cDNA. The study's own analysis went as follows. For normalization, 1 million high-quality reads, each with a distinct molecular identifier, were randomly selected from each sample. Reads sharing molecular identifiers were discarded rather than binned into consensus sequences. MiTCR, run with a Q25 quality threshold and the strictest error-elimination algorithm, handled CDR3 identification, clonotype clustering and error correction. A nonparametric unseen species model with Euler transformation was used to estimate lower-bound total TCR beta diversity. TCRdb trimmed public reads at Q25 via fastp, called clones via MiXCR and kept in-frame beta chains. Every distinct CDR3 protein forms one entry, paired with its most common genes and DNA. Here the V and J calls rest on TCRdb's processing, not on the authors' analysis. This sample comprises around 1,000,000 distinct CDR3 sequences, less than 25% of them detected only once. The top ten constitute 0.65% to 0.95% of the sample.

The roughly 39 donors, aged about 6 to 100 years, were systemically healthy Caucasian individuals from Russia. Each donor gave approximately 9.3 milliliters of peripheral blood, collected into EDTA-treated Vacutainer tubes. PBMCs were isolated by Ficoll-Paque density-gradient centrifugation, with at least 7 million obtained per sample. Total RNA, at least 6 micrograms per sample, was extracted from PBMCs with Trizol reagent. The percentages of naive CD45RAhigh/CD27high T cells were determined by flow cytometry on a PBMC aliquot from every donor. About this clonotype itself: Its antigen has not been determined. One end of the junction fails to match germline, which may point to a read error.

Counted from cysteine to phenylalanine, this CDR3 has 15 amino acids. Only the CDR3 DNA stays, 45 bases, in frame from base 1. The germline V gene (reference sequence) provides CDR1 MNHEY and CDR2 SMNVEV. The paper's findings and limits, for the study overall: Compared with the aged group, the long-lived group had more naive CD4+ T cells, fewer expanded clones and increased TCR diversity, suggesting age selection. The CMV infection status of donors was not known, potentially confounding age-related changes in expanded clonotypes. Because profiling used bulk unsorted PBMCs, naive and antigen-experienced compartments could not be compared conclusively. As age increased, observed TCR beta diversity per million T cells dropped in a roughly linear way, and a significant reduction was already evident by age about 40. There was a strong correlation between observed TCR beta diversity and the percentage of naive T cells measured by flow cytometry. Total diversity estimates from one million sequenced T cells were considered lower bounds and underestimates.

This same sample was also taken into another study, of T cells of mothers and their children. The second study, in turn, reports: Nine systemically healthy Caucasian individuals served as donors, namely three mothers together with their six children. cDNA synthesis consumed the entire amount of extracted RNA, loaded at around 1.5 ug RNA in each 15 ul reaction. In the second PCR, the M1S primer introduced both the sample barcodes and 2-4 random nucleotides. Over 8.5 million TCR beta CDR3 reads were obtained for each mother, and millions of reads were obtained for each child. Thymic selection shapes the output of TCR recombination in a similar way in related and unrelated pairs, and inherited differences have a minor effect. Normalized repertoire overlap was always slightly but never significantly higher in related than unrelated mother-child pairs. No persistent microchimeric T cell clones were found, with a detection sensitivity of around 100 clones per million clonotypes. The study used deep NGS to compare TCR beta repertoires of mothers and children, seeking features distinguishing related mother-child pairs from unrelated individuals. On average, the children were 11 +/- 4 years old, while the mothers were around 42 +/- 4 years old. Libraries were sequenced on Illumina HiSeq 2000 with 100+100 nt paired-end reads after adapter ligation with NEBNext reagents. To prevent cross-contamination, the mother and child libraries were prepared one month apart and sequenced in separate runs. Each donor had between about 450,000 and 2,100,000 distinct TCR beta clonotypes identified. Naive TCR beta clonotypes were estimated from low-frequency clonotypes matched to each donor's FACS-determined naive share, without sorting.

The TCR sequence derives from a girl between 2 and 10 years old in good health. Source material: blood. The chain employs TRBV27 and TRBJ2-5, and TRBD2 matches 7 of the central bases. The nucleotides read TGCGCCAGCAGTCGCTCCGGCGGGAGCACCTACGAGCAGTGCTTC. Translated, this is CASSRSGGSTYEQCF.